The clone carrying this T cell receptor beta chain is a singleton in its sample. The data derive from a study of blood T cell repertoires in COVID-19. CDR3 length: 16 amino acids. Trimming removed 1 base at V and 1 base at J, with 11 bases between. Germline CDR1 reads SGHTA; CDR2 reads FQGNSA. Generated by immunoSEQ multiplex PCR, the TCRdb table keeps only in-frame clones and is missing some. The table records about 230,000 clones, approximately 88% of them present only once. The clonotype comes from a woman between 35 and 50 years old with acute COVID-19. Sequencing was carried out using PBMCs or T cells enriched from blood (not recorded which). This chain uses TRBV7-2 with TRBJ1-5; unclear D gene. The DNA for the CDR3 is TGTGCCAGCAGCTTAGGTTCCCCAGTAAGCAATCAGCCCCAGCATTTT. Protein sequence: CASSLGSPVSNQPQHF.